This is a list of T cell receptor beta chains from one sample in a study of PD-1 blockade in classical Hodgkin lymphoma. Clones were read by immunoSEQ multiplex PCR, and TCRdb kept only the in-frame ones, dropping some. The table shows under 80,000 clones, with 70% to 90% occurring only once. Here the sequenced sample was peripheral blood mononuclear cells (PBMCs), taken before the fourth cycle of nivolumab. The receptors originated from a human donor with classical Hodgkin lymphoma. CDR3s leave out the opening cysteine and the closing phenylalanine or tryptophan. The D gene is left open where the match is weak.

D gene | J gene | V gene | CDR3 length | CDR3 protein
NA | TRBJ1-1 | TRBV20-1 | 8 | SASFPEAF
NA | TRBJ1-1 | TRBV5-1 | 11 | ASSMQGITEAF
TRBD2 | TRBJ2-7 | TRBV19 | 12 | ASSLLAGEYEQY
NA | TRBJ1-2 | TRBV7-9 | 13 | ASSFLPGPSYGYT
TRBD1 | TRBJ2-3 | TRBV29-1 | 13 | SGGTRGLSTDTQY
NA | TRBJ1-5 | TRBV29-1 | 11 | SVGEDKNQPQH
NA | TRBJ2-7 | TRBV5-1 | 12 | ASSLTGSTHEQY
NA | TRBJ1-2 | TRBV6-6 | 10 | ASSAGLGGYT
NA | TRBJ2-7 | TRBV28 | 12 | ASLSRGPTYEQY
NA | TRBJ1-1 | TRBV19 | 13 | ASSILTGKNTEAF
NA | TRBJ2-6 | TRBV5-1 | 13 | ASSATASGANVLT
NA | TRBJ1-1 | TRBV28 | 11 | ASSNREDTEAF
TRBD2 | TRBJ2-5 | TRBV10-3 | 12 | AIRAGGTEKTQY
TRBD1 | TRBJ1-2 | TRBV5-1 | 11 | ASSLRQGPVYT
TRBD1 | TRBJ1-6 | TRBV6-5 | 12 | ATRGQGDNSPLH
NA | TRBJ2-7 | TRBV5-1 | 13 | ASSQMPGNFYEQY
NA | TRBJ1-2 | TRBV7-9 | 10 | ASSTRLYGYT
NA | TRBJ1-6 | TRBV5-1 | 13 | ASSFRGSYNSPLH
NA | TRBJ1-1 | TRBV2 | 12 | ASSVLVLNTEAF
TRBD1 | TRBJ1-1 | TRBV5-1 | 14 | ASSFLTGRTPYEAF
NA | TRBJ2-1 | TRBV30 | 13 | AWSVRRTVYNEQF
NA | TRBJ1-1 | TRBV28 | 11 | ASKGVGNTEAF
NA | TRBJ1-5 | TRBV18 | 11 | ASSPGVAQPQH
NA | TRBJ2-7 | TRBV30 | 10 | AWGHDYREQY
TRBD1 | TRBJ1-3 | TRBV28 | 12 | ASLTQGVGNTIY
NA | TRBJ2-2 | TRBV6-5 | 12 | ASSSRNRTGELF
NA | TRBJ2-3 | TRBV9 | 13 | ASSVGPLSTDTQY
TRBD1 | TRBJ2-7 | TRBV4-1 | 13 | ASSQVLTGDHEQY
NA | TRBJ1-6 | TRBV10-3 | 13 | AISESGTRNSPLH
NA | TRBJ2-5 | TRBV2 | 13 | ASSRRRMDGETQY
NA | TRBJ2-5 | TRBV5-1 | 12 | ASSLGGGGETQY
NA | TRBJ1-2 | TRBV13 | 13 | ASSNLRTANYGYT
TRBD1 | TRBJ1-2 | TRBV28 | 12 | ASSIPGTVYGYT
TRBD1 | TRBJ2-7 | TRBV6-5 | 13 | ASSVDRGRSYEQY
NA | TRBJ2-7 | TRBV5-1 | 11 | ASSRDGDYEQY
TRBD1 | TRBJ2-5 | TRBV2 | 11 | ASTADRVETQY
TRBD1 | TRBJ1-5 | TRBV5-6 | 14 | ASSLAGGQGNQPQH
TRBD2 | TRBJ2-7 | TRBV4-1 | 14 | ASSPVSGGPSYEQY
NA | TRBJ2-7 | TRBV6-1 | 11 | ASSGGTLYEQY
TRBD2 | TRBJ2-7 | TRBV5-1 | 13 | ASSLGLAPVYEQY
TRBD1 | TRBJ2-4 | TRBV6-6 | 13 | ASRMTGALENIQY
NA | TRBJ1-4 | TRBV28 | 14 | ASSTKLQGPNEKLF
NA | TRBJ1-2 | TRBV4-2 | 12 | ASSQDPGDRGYT
NA | TRBJ2-7 | TRBV6-5 | 12 | ASRKAGTTYEQY
NA | TRBJ2-3 | TRBV5-1 | 12 | ASSSGSGTDTQY
NA | TRBJ1-2 | TRBV14 | 12 | ASSQIGGNGGYT
NA | TRBJ2-7 | TRBV25-1 | 12 | ASSEYSGGYEQY
TRBD1 | TRBJ1-1 | TRBV5-1 | 12 | ASSSGTGRTEAF
TRBD2 | TRBJ2-3 | TRBV29-1 | 13 | SVDFPAGGQDTQY
TRBD1 | TRBJ1-4 | TRBV2 | 15 | ASSDGTGRSTNEKLF
NA | TRBJ2-7 | TRBV9 | 14 | AAEGFKGPLSYEQY
NA | TRBJ1-1 | TRBV7-9 | 15 | ASSLRGAIGMNTEAF
NA | TRBJ2-1 | TRBV5-4 | 11 | ASSLAPLRGQF